A selection of T cell receptor beta chains follows, all from one sample in a study of T cell responses to AZD1222 COVID-19 vaccine. Generated by immunoSEQ multiplex PCR, the TCRdb table keeps only in-frame clones and is missing some. The sample lists some 60,000 clones; approximately 86% were seen once. The sequencing used peripheral blood, collected 28 days after the second AZD1222 dose. The receptors stem from an adult who received the AZD1222 COVID-19 vaccine. Each CDR3 is given with its conserved first and last residue. The D gene is left open where the match is weak. Where a row states a size, it is once, few, many or the class of an expanded clone; other rows omit it.

CDR3 length: 14; clone size: few; V gene: TRBV5-1; D gene: .; J gene: TRBJ2-1; CDR3 DNA: TGCGCCAGCAGCGCTAGGGACTCAGACAATGAGCAGTTCTTC; CDR3 protein: CASSARDSDNEQFF
CDR3 length: 15; clone size: .; V gene: TRBV6-5; D gene: .; J gene: TRBJ2-3; CDR3 DNA: TGTGCCAGCAGTTACGGTACAGGGCGCCCAGATACGCAGTATTTT; CDR3 protein: CASSYGTGRPDTQYF
CDR3 length: 14; clone size: once; V gene: TRBV19; D gene: .; J gene: TRBJ2-2; CDR3 DNA: TGTGCCAGTAGTAATAATCAGAACACCGGGGAGCTGTTTTTT; CDR3 protein: CASSNNQNTGELFF
CDR3 length: 16; clone size: .; V gene: TRBV7-2; D gene: .; J gene: TRBJ1-5; CDR3 DNA: TGTGCCAGCAGCTTCTCCCCCTGGTTGGGCAATCAGCCCCAGCATTTT; CDR3 protein: CASSFSPWLGNQPQHF
CDR3 length: 13; clone size: .; V gene: TRBV7-2; D gene: .; J gene: TRBJ2-4; CDR3 DNA: TGTGCCAGCAGCTTAGACGAAAGGAGGGTCTTGGACTTC; CDR3 protein: CASSLDERRVLDF
CDR3 length: 16; clone size: .; V gene: TRBV2; D gene: TRBD1; J gene: TRBJ1-4; CDR3 DNA: TGTGCCAGCAAGGGACAGTTTCTTGCAACTAATGAAAAACTGTTTTTT; CDR3 protein: CASKGQFLATNEKLFF
CDR3 length: 12; clone size: .; V gene: TRBV10-3; D gene: .; J gene: TRBJ1-6; CDR3 DNA: TGTGCCGCCCGCGGTGTGGGCTCACCCCTCCACTTT; CDR3 protein: CAARGVGSPLHF
CDR3 length: 15; clone size: .; V gene: TRBV5-1; D gene: .; J gene: TRBJ2-7; CDR3 DNA: TGCGCCAGCAGCTTGCAGACGCCAGTTCAGGGCGAGCAGTACTTC; CDR3 protein: CASSLQTPVQGEQYF
CDR3 length: 14; clone size: .; V gene: TRBV4-1; D gene: TRBD1; J gene: TRBJ2-7; CDR3 DNA: TGCGCCAGCAGCCAATCCGGGACAGGGAACGAGCAGTACTTC; CDR3 protein: CASSQSGTGNEQYF
CDR3 length: 10; clone size: .; V gene: TRBV5-1; D gene: .; J gene: TRBJ2-2; CDR3 DNA: TGCGCCAGCCGCGAGCGAGAGCTGTTTTTT; CDR3 protein: CASRERELFF
CDR3 length: 13; clone size: .; V gene: TRBV12-3/TRBV12-4; D gene: .; J gene: TRBJ1-1; CDR3 DNA: TGTGCCAGCAGTTTTCGAGGTAACACTGAAGCTTTCTTT; CDR3 protein: CASSFRGNTEAFF
CDR3 length: 12; clone size: .; V gene: TRBV19; D gene: .; J gene: TRBJ1-1; CDR3 DNA: TGTGCCAGTACGGACAGCTACACTGAAGCTTTCTTT; CDR3 protein: CASTDSYTEAFF